This T cell receptor (beta chain) was captured in a study of T cell clones after liver transplantation. Study context: Until 12-24 months post-transplant, subjects got standard immunosuppression and no induction.

The repertoire was sequenced with immunoSEQ multiplex PCR; TCRdb's copy has only in-frame clones and lacks some. The data contain about 70,000 clones, about four fifths of them singletons. Looked up from germline, CDR1 is MNHEY and CDR2 is SMNVEV (reference sequence). CDR3 length equals 15 residues. Study-level findings and limits: Compared with third party-reactive sequences, donor-reactive ones declined more, independent of withdrawal success.

This clone was recorded once. No antigen is known for it. Its ends do not fully match the called genes, so a read error is possible. Sorting of unstimulated PBMCs yielded separate CD3+CD4+ and CD3+CD8+ fractions. The rearrangement links TRBV27 to TRBJ2-3, with 8 bases aligning to TRBD2. The material was CD4+ T cells from blood, obtained 12 months after liver transplant. This receptor was taken from a human patient who received a liver transplant. Some T cells could come from the graft donor. CDR3 residues: CASATPSGSKDTQYF. The CDR3 DNA sequence: TGTGCCAGCGCCACGCCCAGCGGGAGCAAAGATACGCAGTATTTT.